Included here is one T cell receptor beta chain sequence, with context. Antigen: not known. The source of the sample is a study of T cells expressing NK-cell markers. Study overall: The study drew TCR beta repertoires from sorted CD3+CD56+NKG2C+, CD3+CD56+NKG2C- and CD3+CD56-NKG2C+ T cells. Seropositivity for HCMV was found in most of the eight sequenced donors, with one seronegative. General study findings and limits: The share of CD8+ T cells held by dominant NKG2C+ clonotypes was about 1.0-7.5% in about six donors.

UMIs were included in TCR beta cDNA generated by 5'RACE template switching. TCRdb reanalyzed the 5' RACE reads and collapses them to one entry per CDR3 protein, without DNA. Its clone listing holds a few hundred thousand distinct CDR3 sequences. Germline CDR1 reads SGHRS; CDR2 reads YFSETQ. The CDR3 contains 15 residues. This sequence was found in a woman in her fifties or sixties in good health. Sequencing was performed on blood T cells: a sorted CD56 or NKG2C T cell subset, CD4+ or CD8+ T cells, or bulk PBMC T cells (not recorded which). The gene calls are TRBV5-1 and TRBJ1-2. CDR3 sequence reads: CASSLDVSGSLGYTF.